The rows below give T cell receptor beta chains drawn from one sample of a study of T cells in Graves' hyperthyroidism and ophthalmopathy. MiXCR, applied by TCRdb to the multiplex PCR reads, yields one record per CDR3 protein. The top ten hold 49% of the sample, which has about half a million distinct CDR3 sequences, around a fifth seen once. Sample: blood. These receptors were obtained from an older woman with Graves' ophthalmopathy. Each CDR3 is given with its conserved first and last residue. A clone size is listed for some rows: how often the clone was seen (once, few, many), or a class if it is expanded.

V gene	clone size	J gene	CDR3 protein
TRBV19	NA	TRBJ2-2	CASSIANTGELFF
TRBV29-1	many	TRBJ2-1	CSAAARPGVNNEQFF
TRBV12-3/TRBV12-4	NA	TRBJ1-5	CASSLGQQRNQPQHF
TRBV25-1	few	TRBJ1-2	CASSEKRGSYTF
TRBV5-4	many	TRBJ2-4	CASSSSGTGNIQYF
TRBV7-6	NA	TRBJ2-1	CASSLLPYEQFF
TRBV3-1	many	TRBJ2-7	CASSQVEVEQYF
TRBV3-1	few	TRBJ1-2	CASRQILGGAGGYTF
TRBV12-3/TRBV12-4	many	TRBJ2-5	CASSRLAGGVGETQYF
TRBV9	few	TRBJ2-7	CASSVEEQAGYEQYF
TRBV30	NA	TRBJ1-1	CAWSLTGGAVKAFF